This T cell receptor beta chain appears in the sequencing data of a study of T cell changes during pregnancy in multiple sclerosis. Clones were read by immunoSEQ multiplex PCR, and TCRdb kept only the in-frame ones, dropping some. The sample holds over 65,000 clones; approximately 90% are singletons and the top ten take around 2%. Germline CDR1 GTSNPN, CDR2 SVGIG (reference sequence). This CDR3 is 15 amino acids long. V shed 4 bases and J shed 2 bases, with 14 bases lying between them. The receptor was isolated from a female donor in good health, enrolled as a control in a pregnancy study. V and J are TRBV30 and TRBJ1-4; no clear D. Sequencing used peripheral blood, obtained in the first trimester of pregnancy. The CDR3 loop is CAWTEGFGTNEKLFF. DNA of the CDR3: TGTGCCTGGACAGAGGGTTTTGGGACTAATGAAAAACTGTTTTTT.